The 7 T cell receptor beta chains below come from one sample, sequenced in a study of T cell clonality in common variable immunodeficiency. Notes on the study in general: In common variable immunodeficiency, TCR beta chains reportedly carried fewer deletions and N-nucleotide insertions.

Libraries were prepared by immunoSEQ multiplex PCR; TCRdb keeps only in-frame clonotypes and omits some of them. The sample holds about 42,000 clones, and no clone turns up only once. These receptors have no known antigen. The sample was peripheral blood mononuclear cells. These receptors all stem from a human donor with common variable immunodeficiency.

The table lists this clone with many counts. The read stops 3 residues short of the end of the CDR3; the missing end is completed from the germline J gene. This chain uses TRBV20-1 with TRBJ1-2; TRBD1 is a possible D gene (5 bases). V shed 4 bases and J shed 7 bases, with 19 bases lying between them. Germline V gives CDR1 DFQATT, CDR2 SNEGSKA (reference sequence). There are 14 residues in the CDR3. The CDR3 sequence is CSANSESGRAGYTF. The CDR3 bases that were read are TGCAGTGCTAATTCGGAGTCAGGGAGAGCTGGC.

This clone was counted at least ten times. The read gets to within 3 residues of the CDR3 end, and the germline J gene fills in the rest. This rearrangement joins TRBV6-2 or TRBV6-3 to TRBJ2-5; 7 positions match TRBD1. This CDR3 contains 15 residues. The germline CDR1 and CDR2 sequences are MNHEY and SVGEGT. Unmatched junction bases numbered 15, after V lost 10 bases and J lost 4 bases. The CDR3 bases that were read are TGTGCCACCCGGGCATCCTTAAACAGGGGAGAGACC. Encoded protein: CATRASLNRGET. The complete CDR3 sequence is CATRASLNRGETQYF.

The sample holds many counts of this clone. The CDR3 is CASALAGSSYEQYF. CDR3 DNA (partial): TGTGCCAGTGCCTTAGCGGGGAGCTCCTACGAG. The J gene is TRBJ2-7, the V gene TRBV19; 8 positions match TRBD2. The read halts 3 residues ahead of the CDR3 end, with the missing end drawn from the germline J gene. J lost 0 bases, V lost 8 bases, and 6 bases had no gene match. The CDR3 is 14 amino acids. The germline CDR1 and CDR2 sequences are LNHDA and SQIVND (reference sequence).

CDR3 in amino acids: CASSLPAGDSDTQYF. Incomplete CDR3 DNA: TGCGCCAGCAGCTTGCCAGCGGGAGATTCAGATACG. The chain links TRBV5-1 to TRBJ2-3; 8 bases align to TRBD2. The CDR3 extends 3 residues past the end of the read, so its final part is completed from the germline J gene. CDR1 is SGHRS, CDR2 YFSETQ, per germline. The CDR3 sequence is 15 residues long. The J segment lost 4 bases and the V segment lost 1 base, leaving 5 bases of the junction unmatched.

This clone was seen ten or more times. The read finishes 3 residues shy of the CDR3 end, and the germline J gene is used to complete it. The rearrangement uses TRBV14 and TRBJ2-7; tentatively, D is TRBD1 (5 bases). This CDR3 is built from 15 residues. V shed 4 bases and J shed 6 bases, with 19 bases lying between them. Germline CDR1 is SGHDN and CDR2 is FVKESK. Here the CDR3 reads CASSPLETDWGEQYF. The DNA read from the CDR3 is TGTGCCAGCAGCCCCCTGGAGACAGACTGGGGCGAG.

The table lists this clone with many counts. A junction end diverges from the germline sequence, so it may reflect a read error. The read ends 3 residues before the CDR3 terminus; that terminus is restored from the germline J gene. The chain employs TRBV6-1 and TRBJ2-5, with D perhaps given as TRBD1 or TRBD2 (6 bases each). The CDR3 consists of 13 residues. CDR1 is MNHNS, CDR2 SASEGT, per germline. CDR3 DNA, as far as it was read: TGTGCCAGCAGAGAAGGGGGGCGTGAGACC. This translates into CASREGGRET. The full CDR3 reads CASREGGRETQYF.

This clone has only a few counts. CDR3 residues: CASSWDRGYEQYF. CDR3 bases read: TGTGCCAGCTCCTGGGACAGGGGATACGAG. The V call is TRBV18, the J call TRBJ2-7, with 10 bases fitting TRBD1. Read coverage stops 3 residues before the CDR3 terminus; the germline J gene supplies the remainder. V gave up 6 bases and J gave up 4 bases; unmatched junction bases: 3. The CDR3 is 13 amino acids. CDR1 is KGHSH, CDR2 LQKENI, per germline.